This T cell receptor beta chain originates from a study of control samples from healthy donors and cancer patients. The repertoire was sequenced with immunoSEQ multiplex PCR; TCRdb's copy has only in-frame clones and lacks some. Among roughly 180,000 clones, approximately 91% were seen once, and the ten largest hold about 2.1%. The ends were cut back, 5 bases at V and 4 bases at J, with 11 bases in the middle. Germline V lookup: CDR1 SGHAT, CDR2 FQNNGV. The CDR3 is 13 amino acids. The clonotype comes from a woman in her forties in good health. The sample taken for sequencing was blood. The V gene is TRBV11-2, the J gene TRBJ1-2; the D gene is possibly TRBD1 (6 bases). Here the CDR3 DNA reads TGTGCCAGCAGCCCCCGACAGGTCTATGGCTACACCTTC. Amino acids: CASSPRQVYGYTF.